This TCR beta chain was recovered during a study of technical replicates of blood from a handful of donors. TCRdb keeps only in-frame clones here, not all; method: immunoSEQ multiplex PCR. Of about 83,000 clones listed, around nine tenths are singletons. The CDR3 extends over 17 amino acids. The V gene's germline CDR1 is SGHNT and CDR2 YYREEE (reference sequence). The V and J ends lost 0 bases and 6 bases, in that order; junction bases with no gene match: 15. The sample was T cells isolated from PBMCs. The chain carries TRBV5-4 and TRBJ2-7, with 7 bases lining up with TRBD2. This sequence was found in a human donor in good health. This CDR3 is CASSLDGSGVTGGEQYF. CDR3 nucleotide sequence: TGTGCCAGCAGCTTGGATGGTTCGGGGGTGACGGGGGGCGAGCAGTACTTC.